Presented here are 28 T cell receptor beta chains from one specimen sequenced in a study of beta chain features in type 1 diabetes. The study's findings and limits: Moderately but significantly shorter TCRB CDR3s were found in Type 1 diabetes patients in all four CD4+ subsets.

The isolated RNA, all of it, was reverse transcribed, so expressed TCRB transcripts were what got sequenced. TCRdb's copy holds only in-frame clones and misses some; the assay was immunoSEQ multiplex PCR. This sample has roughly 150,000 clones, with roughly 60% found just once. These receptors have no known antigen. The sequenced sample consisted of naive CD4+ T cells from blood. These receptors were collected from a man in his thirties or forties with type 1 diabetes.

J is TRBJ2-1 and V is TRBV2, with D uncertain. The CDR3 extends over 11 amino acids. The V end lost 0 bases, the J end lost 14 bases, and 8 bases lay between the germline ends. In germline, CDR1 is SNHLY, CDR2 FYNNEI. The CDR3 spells CASSEAVKKFF. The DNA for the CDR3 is TGTGCCAGCAGTGAAGCGGTCAAAAAGTTCTTC.

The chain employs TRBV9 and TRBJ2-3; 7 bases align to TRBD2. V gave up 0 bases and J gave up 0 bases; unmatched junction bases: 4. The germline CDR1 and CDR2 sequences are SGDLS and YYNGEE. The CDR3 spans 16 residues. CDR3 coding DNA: TGTGCCAGCAGCGTAGTGTCAGCGGGGAGCACAGATACGCAGTATTTT. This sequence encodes CASSVVSAGSTDTQYF.

The CDR3: CASSPGAETQYF. The CDR3 DNA sequence: TGTGCCAGCAGCCCAGGGGCGGAGACCCAGTACTTC. This chain uses TRBV7-6 with TRBJ2-5; TRBD1 is a possible D gene (6 bases). Germline V CDR1 and CDR2: SGHVS, FNYEAQ. V gave up 5 bases and J gave up 5 bases, with 9 bases separating them. This CDR3 is 12 amino acids long.

The CDR3 bases are TGTGCCTCAAACAAGCAAGTCCCAGATACGCAGTATTTT. This codes for CASNKQVPDTQYF. The chain carries TRBV19 and TRBJ2-3; D unclear. V was cut by 11 bases and J by 4 bases, with 16 bases left in between. Germline CDR1 LNHDA, CDR2 SQIVND (reference sequence). CDR3 size: 13 residues.

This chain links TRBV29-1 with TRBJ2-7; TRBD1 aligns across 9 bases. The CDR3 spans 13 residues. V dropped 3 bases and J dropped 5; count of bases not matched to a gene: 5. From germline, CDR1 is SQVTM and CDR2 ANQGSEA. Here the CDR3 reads CSVDGTGYNEQYF. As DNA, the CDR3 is TGCAGCGTTGACGGGACAGGGTATAACGAGCAGTACTTC.

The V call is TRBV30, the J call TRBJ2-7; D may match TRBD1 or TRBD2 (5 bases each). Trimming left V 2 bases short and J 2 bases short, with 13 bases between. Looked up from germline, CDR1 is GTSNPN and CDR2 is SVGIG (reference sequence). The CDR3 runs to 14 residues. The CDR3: CAWSTGTGTYEQYF. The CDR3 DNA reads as TGTGCCTGGAGTACCGGGACCGGGACCTACGAGCAGTACTTC.

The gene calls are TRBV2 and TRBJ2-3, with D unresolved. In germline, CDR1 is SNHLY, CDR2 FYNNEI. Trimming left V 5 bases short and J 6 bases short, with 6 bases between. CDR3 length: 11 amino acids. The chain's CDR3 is CASSSVDTQYF. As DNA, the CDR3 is TGTGCCAGCAGTTCCGTGGATACGCAGTATTTT.

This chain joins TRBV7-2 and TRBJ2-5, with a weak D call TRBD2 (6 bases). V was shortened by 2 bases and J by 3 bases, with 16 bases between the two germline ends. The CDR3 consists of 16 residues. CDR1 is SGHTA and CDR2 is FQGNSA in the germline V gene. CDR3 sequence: CASSLSLALRKETQYF. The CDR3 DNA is TGTGCCAGCAGCTTAAGCCTAGCGTTAAGGAAAGAGACCCAGTACTTC.

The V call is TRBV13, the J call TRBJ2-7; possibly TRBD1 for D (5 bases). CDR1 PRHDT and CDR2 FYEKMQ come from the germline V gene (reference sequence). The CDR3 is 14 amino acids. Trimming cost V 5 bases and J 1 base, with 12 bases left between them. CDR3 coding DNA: TGTGCCAGCAGCCTAACAGACAGATCCTACGAGCAGTACTTC. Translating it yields CASSLTDRSYEQYF.

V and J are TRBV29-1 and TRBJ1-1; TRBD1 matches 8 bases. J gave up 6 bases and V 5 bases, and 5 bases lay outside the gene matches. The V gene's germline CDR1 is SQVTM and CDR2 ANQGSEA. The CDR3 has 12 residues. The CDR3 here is CSVSYRGAEAFF. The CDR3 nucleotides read TGCAGCGTTAGCTACAGGGGGGCTGAAGCTTTCTTT.

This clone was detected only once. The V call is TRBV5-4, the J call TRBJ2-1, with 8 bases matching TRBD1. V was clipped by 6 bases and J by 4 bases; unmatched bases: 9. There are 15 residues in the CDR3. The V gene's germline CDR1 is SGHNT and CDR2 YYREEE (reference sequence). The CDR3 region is CASTISRTGYNEQFF. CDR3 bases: TGTGCCAGCACAATATCCCGGACAGGGTACAATGAGCAGTTCTTC.

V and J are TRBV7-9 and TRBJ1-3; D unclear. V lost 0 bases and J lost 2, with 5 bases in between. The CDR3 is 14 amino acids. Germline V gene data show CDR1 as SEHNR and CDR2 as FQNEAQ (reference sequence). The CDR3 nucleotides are TGTGCCAGCAGCTTAGCGGCAGCTGGAAACACCATATATTTT. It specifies CASSLAAAGNTIYF.

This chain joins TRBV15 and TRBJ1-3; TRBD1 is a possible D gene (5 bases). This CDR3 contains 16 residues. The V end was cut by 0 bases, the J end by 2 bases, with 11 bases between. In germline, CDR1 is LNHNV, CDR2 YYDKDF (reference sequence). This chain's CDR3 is CATSRDQGRTGNTIYF. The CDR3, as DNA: TGTGCCACCAGCAGAGATCAGGGCCGGACTGGAAACACCATATATTTT.

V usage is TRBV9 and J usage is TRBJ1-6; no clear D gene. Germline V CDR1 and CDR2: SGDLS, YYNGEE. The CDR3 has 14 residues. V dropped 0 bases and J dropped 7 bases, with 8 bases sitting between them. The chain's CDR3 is CASSVDGRNSPLHF. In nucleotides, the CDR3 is TGTGCCAGCAGCGTAGATGGCAGGAATTCACCCCTCCACTTT.

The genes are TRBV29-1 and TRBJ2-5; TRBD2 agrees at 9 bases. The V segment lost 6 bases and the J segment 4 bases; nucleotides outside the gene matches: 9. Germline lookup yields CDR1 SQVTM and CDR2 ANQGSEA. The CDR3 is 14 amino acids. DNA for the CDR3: TGCAGCGTGACTCGACTAGCGGTGCTAGAGACCCAGTACTTC. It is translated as CSVTRLAVLETQYF.

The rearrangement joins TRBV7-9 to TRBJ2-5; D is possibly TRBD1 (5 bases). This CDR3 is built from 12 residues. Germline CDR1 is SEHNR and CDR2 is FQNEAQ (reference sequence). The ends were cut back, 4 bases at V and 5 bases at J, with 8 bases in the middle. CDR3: CASSSPGETQYF. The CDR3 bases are TGTGCCAGCAGCTCTCCAGGGGAGACCCAGTACTTC.

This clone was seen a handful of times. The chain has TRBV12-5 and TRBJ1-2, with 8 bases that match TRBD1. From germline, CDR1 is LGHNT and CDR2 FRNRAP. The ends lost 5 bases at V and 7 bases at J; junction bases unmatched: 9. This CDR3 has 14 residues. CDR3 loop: CASGPGQAALGYTF. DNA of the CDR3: TGTGCTAGTGGTCCGGGACAGGCCGCCCTTGGCTACACCTTC.

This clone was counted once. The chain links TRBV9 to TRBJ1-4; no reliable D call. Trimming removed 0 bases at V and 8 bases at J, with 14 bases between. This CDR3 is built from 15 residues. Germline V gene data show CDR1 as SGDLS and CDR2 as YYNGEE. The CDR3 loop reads CASSVGADQTEKLFF. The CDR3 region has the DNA TGTGCCAGCAGCGTAGGGGCAGACCAGACCGAAAAACTGTTTTTT.

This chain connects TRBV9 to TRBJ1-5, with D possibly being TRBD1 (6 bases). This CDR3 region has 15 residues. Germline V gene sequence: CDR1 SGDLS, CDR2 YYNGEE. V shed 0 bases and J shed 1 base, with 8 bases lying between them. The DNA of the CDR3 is TGTGCCAGCAGCGTAGCAGGGGACAGCAATCAGCCCCAGCATTTT. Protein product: CASSVAGDSNQPQHF. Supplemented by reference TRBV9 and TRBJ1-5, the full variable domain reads DSGVTQTPKHLITATGQRVTLRCSPRSGDLSVYWYQQSLDQGLQFLIQYYNGEERAKGNILERFSAQQFPDLHSELNLSSLELGDSALYFCASSVAGDSNQPQHFGDGTRLSIL.

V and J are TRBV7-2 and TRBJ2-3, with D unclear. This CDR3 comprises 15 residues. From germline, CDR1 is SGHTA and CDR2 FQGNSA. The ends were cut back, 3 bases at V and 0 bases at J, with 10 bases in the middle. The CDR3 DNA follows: TGTGCCAGCAGCTTGGCTGGGGATAGCACAGATACGCAGTATTTT. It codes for CASSLAGDSTDTQYF. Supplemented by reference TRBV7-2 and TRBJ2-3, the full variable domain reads GAGVSQSPSNKVTEKGKDVELRCDPISGHTALYWYRQSLGQGLEFLIYFQGNSAPDKSGLPSDRFSAERTGGSVSTLTIQRTQQEDSAVYLCASSLAGDSTDTQYFGPGTRLTVL.

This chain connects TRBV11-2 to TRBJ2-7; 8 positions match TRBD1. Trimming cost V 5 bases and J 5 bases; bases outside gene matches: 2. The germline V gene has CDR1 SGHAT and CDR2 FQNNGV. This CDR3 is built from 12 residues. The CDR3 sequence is CASSQTGDEQYF. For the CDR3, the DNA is TGTGCCAGCAGCCAGACAGGGGACGAGCAGTACTTC. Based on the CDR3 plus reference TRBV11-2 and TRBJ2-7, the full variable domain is EAGVAQSPRYKIIEKRQSVAFWCNPISGHATLYWYQQILGQGPKLLIQFQNNGVVDDSQLPKDRFSAERLKGVDSTLKIQPAKLEDSAVYLCASSQTGDEQYFGPGTRLTVT.

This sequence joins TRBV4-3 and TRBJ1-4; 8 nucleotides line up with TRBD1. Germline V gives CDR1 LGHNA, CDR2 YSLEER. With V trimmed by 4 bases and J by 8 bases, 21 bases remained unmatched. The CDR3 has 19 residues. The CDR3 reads CASSREPGQAVGVGEKLFF. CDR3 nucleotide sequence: TGCGCCAGCAGCCGTGAACCGGGACAGGCAGTGGGAGTAGGAGAAAAACTGTTTTTT.

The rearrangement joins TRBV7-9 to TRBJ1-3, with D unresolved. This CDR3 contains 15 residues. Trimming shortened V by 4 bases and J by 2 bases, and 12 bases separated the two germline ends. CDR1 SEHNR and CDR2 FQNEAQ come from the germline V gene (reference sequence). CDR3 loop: CASSSSGAAGNTIYF. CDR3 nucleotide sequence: TGTGCCAGCAGCTCCTCGGGAGCAGCTGGAAACACCATATATTTT.

CDR3 amino acids: CAWSVGQGVGGYTF. The CDR3 nucleotides are TGTGCCTGGAGTGTTGGACAGGGGGTTGGAGGCTACACCTTC. The V and J genes are TRBV30 and TRBJ1-2; TRBD1 agrees at 10 bases. The V gene's germline CDR1 is GTSNPN and CDR2 SVGIG (reference sequence). V lost 0 bases and J lost 8; bases outside the gene matches: 6. The CDR3 extends over 14 amino acids.

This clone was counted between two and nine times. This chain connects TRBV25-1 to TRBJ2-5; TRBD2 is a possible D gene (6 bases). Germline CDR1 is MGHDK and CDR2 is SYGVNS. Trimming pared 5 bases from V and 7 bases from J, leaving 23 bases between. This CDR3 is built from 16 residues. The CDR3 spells CASSKGGTQGWGTQYF. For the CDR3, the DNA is TGTGCCAGCAGTAAGGGAGGAACTCAAGGGTGGGGGACCCAGTACTTC.

In nucleotides, the CDR3 is TGTGCCAGCAGTGATCAGCGCACCGGGGAGCTGTTTTTT. This gives the protein CASSDQRTGELFF. The gene calls are TRBV6-5 and TRBJ2-2; D is unclear. Germline V gives CDR1 MNHEY, CDR2 SVGAGI. V lost 5 bases and J lost 4, with 8 bases in between. CDR3 size: 13 residues.

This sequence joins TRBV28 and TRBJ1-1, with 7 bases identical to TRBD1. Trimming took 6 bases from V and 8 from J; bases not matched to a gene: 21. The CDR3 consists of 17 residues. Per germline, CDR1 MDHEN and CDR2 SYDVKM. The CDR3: CASRTSGTDSFGGEAFF. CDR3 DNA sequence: TGTGCCAGCAGGACGAGCGGGACAGATTCTTTTGGCGGAGAAGCTTTCTTT.

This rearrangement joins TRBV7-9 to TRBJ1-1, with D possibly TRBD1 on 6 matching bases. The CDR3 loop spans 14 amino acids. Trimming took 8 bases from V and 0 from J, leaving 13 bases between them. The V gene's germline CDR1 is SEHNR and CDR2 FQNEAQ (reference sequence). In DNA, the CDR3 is TGTGCCAGCGGACCCGGGACAATGAACACTGAAGCTTTCTTT. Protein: CASGPGTMNTEAFF.